This T cell receptor beta chain comes out of a study of shared clonotypes between healthy human individuals. General observations from the study: Estimated richness values were generally larger in naive subsets than in memory subsets. It was expected that sequencing depth would affect clonotype sharing among donors. Some naive CD4 clonotypes, approximately 4.5%, turned up in common across a few donors.

This clone came up a few times. What it binds is unknown. The study ran the assay at deep level. The repertoire was sequenced with immunoSEQ multiplex PCR; TCRdb's copy has only in-frame clones and lacks some. The table includes about 1 million clones, 70% to 80% detected once. CDR3 length equals 13 residues. CDR1 is SNHLY, CDR2 FYNNEI, per germline. J was trimmed by 1 base and V by 9 bases; bases with no gene match: 6. This rearrangement joins TRBV2 to TRBJ2-7, with 7 bases that match TRBD1. The sequenced material came from memory CD4+ T cells sorted from blood. The subset: CD45RA-negative fraction. The receptor comes from a man aged 18 to 29 in good health. CDR3 coding DNA: TGTGCCAGTTGCGACAGGGCTTCCTACGAGCAGTACTTC. Its translation is CASCDRASYEQYF.